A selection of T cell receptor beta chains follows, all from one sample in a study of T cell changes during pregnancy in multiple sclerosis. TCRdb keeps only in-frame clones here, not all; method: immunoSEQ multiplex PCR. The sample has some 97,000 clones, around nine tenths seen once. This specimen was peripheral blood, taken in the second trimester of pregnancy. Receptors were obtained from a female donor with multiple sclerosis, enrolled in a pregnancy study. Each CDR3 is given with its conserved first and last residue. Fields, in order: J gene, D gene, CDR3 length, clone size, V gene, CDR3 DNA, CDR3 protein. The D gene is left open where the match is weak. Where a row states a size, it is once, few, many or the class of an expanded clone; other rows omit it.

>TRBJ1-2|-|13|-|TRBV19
TGTGCCAGTAGCCCTCAGGGAAACTATGGCTACACCTTC
CASSPQGNYGYTF
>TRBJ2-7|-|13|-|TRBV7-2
TGTGCCAGCAGCTTAGCAGGGGATTACGAGCAGTACTTC
CASSLAGDYEQYF
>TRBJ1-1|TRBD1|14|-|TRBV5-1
TGCGCCAGCAGCTTGGGACAGGGATACACTGAAGCTTTCTTT
CASSLGQGYTEAFF
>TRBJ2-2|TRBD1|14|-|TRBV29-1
TGCAGCGCAGGCTTTCAGGGGGACACCGGGGAGCTGTTTTTT
CSAGFQGDTGELFF
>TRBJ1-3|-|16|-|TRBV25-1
TGTGCCAGCAGTGAATCCGACATTCACTCTGGAAACACCATATATTTT
CASSESDIHSGNTIYF
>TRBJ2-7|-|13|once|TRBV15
TGTGCCACCAGCAGAGATCCAGTCTACGAGCAGTACTTC
CATSRDPVYEQYF
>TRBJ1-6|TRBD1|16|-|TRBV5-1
TGCGCCAGCAGCTCCCGGGACAGGGCCGATAATTCACCCCTCCACTTT
CASSSRDRADNSPLHF
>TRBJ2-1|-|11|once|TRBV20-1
TGCAGTGCTCAGGAATACAATGAGCAGTTCTTC
CSAQEYNEQFF
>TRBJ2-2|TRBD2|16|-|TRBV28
TGTGCCAGCAGTCCGGGGACTAGCGGGAGGCAAAGGGAGCTGTTTTTT
CASSPGTSGRQRELFF
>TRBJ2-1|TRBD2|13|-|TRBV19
TGTGCCAGTAGTACCCAGCGGGAGACTGAGCAGTTCTTC
CASSTQRETEQFF
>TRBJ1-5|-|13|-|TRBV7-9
TGTGCCAGCAGCTTAGCAGGGGATCAGCCCCAGCATTTT
CASSLAGDQPQHF
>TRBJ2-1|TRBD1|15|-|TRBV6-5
TGTGCCAGCAGTTCTTCAGGGGGCGGAAGCTATGAGCAGTTCTTC
CASSSSGGGSYEQFF
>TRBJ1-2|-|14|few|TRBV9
TGTGCCAGCAGCCCTCCGACACTCCTCGGTGGCTACACCTTC
CASSPPTLLGGYTF
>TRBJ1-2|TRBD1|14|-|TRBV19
TGTGCCAGTAGTATTGTCGGGACAGCGTATGGCTACACCTTC
CASSIVGTAYGYTF
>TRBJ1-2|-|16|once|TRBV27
TGTGCCAGCAGTTCCCTGGTAGGGGCAGGTGGCTATGGCTACACCTTC
CASSSLVGAGGYGYTF
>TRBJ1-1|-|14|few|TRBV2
TGTGCCAGCAGTGAGGGCATATTGAACACTGAAGCTTTCTTT
CASSEGILNTEAFF
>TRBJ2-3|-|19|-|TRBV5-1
TGCGCCAGCAGCTTGGGGTCCCCGACTAGTTTTGTGTCATCAGATACGCAGTATTTT
CASSLGSPTSFVSSDTQYF
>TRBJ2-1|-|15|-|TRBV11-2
TGTGCCAGCAGCTTATGGCAGGGAACGTACAATGAGCAGTTCTTC
CASSLWQGTYNEQFF
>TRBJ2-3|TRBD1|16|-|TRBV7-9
TGTGCCAGCAGCCTCCGGACAGGGAGAAGCACAGATACGCAGTATTTT
CASSLRTGRSTDTQYF
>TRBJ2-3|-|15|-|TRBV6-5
TGTGCCAGCAGTTACACACCGGGGGGCACAGATACGCAGTATTTT
CASSYTPGGTDTQYF
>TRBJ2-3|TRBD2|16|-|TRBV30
TGTGCCTGGAGCGCCGGGACTAGCGGGGAAGCAGATACGCAGTATTTT
CAWSAGTSGEADTQYF
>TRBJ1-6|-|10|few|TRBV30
TGTGCCTGGTTCAAGCCACCCCTCCACTTT
CAWFKPPLHF
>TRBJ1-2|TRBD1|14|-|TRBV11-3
TGTGCCACCCCGAGACAGGGGAGAAACTATGGCTACACCTTC
CATPRQGRNYGYTF
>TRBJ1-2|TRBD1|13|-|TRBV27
TGTGCCAGCGCCCTGACAGGGTACTATGGCTACACCTTC
CASALTGYYGYTF
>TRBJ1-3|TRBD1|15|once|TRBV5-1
TGCGCCAGCAGCTTGGAGGGACAGGCTGGAAACACCATATATTTT
CASSLEGQAGNTIYF
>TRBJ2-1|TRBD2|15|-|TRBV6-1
TGTGCCAGCAGGGGACTAGCCCCGGTGGTCAATGAGCAGTTCTTC
CASRGLAPVVNEQFF
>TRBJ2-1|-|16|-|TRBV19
TGTGCCAGTAGTATAGGGGCGGGCAGCTCCTACAATGAGCAGTTCTTC
CASSIGAGSSYNEQFF
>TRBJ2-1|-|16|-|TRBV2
-
CASSSSGLPAGDEQFF
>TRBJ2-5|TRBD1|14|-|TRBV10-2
TGCGCCAGCAGGGACAGGACTTCTCCGGGGACCCAGTACTTC
CASRDRTSPGTQYF
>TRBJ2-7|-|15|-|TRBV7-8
TGTGCCAGCAGCTTAGCGCCCGAGGGAACCTACGAGCAGTACTTC
CASSLAPEGTYEQYF
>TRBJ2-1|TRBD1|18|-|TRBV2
TGTGCCAGCAGTGTTTTTCATAAGGCAGGGGGCACGGGTAATGAGCAGTTCTTC
CASSVFHKAGGTGNEQFF
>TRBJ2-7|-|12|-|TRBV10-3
TGTGCCATCAGTAGGGAGGTCCACGAGCAGTACTTC
CAISREVHEQYF
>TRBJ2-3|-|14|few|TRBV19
TGTGCCAGTAGTATGGGGCTTCTCACAGATACGCAGTATTTT
CASSMGLLTDTQYF
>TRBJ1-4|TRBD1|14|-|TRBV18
TGTGCCAGCTCACCGGGACAGGGTTCAGAGAAACTGTTTTTT
CASSPGQGSEKLFF
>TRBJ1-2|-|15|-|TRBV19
TGTGCCAGTAGTTTTCGGACACTTCCTAACTATGGCTACACCTTC
CASSFRTLPNYGYTF
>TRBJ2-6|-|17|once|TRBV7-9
TGTGCCAGCAGCTTACCGGGAATCTTATCTGGGGCCAACGTCCTGACTTTC
CASSLPGILSGANVLTF
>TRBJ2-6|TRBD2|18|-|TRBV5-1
TGCGCCAGCAGCTTGCCGGGACTAGTCAGCTCTGGGGCCAACGTCCTGACTTTC
CASSLPGLVSSGANVLTF
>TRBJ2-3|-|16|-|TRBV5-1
TGTGCCAGCAGCTTGGACGGACTTTCAAGCACAGATACGCAGTATTTT
CASSLDGLSSTDTQYF
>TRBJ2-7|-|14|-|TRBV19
TGTGCCAGTAGTATCGCGGGACGTTCCTACGAGCAGTACTTC
CASSIAGRSYEQYF
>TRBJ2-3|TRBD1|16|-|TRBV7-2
TGTGCCAGCAGCTCCCGGACAGGGGGCTACACAGATACGCAGTATTTT
CASSSRTGGYTDTQYF
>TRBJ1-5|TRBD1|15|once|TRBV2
TGTGCCAGCAGTCGGGACAGAAATGTGAATCAGCCCCAGCATTTT
CASSRDRNVNQPQHF
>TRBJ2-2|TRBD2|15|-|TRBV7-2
TGTGCCAGCAGCTTAGAAGGCGGGAGTGTCGGGGAGCTGTTTTTT
CASSLEGGSVGELFF
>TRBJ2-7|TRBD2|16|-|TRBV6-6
TGTGCCAGCAGTCCGCCTGAGGGACTAGGTTTTCGGGAGCAGTACTTC
CASSPPEGLGFREQYF
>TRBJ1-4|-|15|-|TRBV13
TGTGCCAGCAGCTTAGGCCTGGGGGCAAGAGAAAAACTGTTTTTT
CASSLGLGAREKLFF
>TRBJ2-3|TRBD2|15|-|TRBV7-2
TGTGCCAGCAGCCGATCTAGCGGGAGCACAGATACGCAGTATTTT
CASSRSSGSTDTQYF
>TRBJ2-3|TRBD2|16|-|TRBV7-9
TGTGCCAGCAGCCCCGCCTTCGCGGGAGAAGCCGATACGCAGTATTTT
CASSPAFAGEADTQYF
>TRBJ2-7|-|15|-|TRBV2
TGTGCCAGCAGTGGGGGCCGTCTACGGACCTACGAGCAGTACTTC
CASSGGRLRTYEQYF
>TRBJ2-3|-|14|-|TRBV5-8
TGTGCCAGCAGCTTGATGCAGAACACAGATACGCAGTATTTT
CASSLMQNTDTQYF
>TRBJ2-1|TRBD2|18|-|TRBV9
TGTGCCAGCAGAGACACGGATATGGGGATAGCGGGGGACAATGAGCAGTTCTTC
CASRDTDMGIAGDNEQFF
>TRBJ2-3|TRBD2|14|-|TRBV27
TGTGCCAGCAGGCTAGCGGGGGGCACAGATACGCAGTATTTT
CASRLAGGTDTQYF
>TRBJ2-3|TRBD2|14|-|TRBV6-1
TGTGCCAGCAGTGCCAGCGGGGGTAGAGATACGCAGTATTTT
CASSASGGRDTQYF
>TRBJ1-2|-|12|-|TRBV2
TGTGCCACGGTGGGAGGGGGCTATGGCTACACCTTC
CATVGGGYGYTF
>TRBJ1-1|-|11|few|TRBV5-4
TGTGCCAGCAGCGTGGACAGAGAAGCTTTCTTT
CASSVDREAFF
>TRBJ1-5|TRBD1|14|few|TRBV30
TGTGCCTGGAGTCAGGGACAGGGGACTCAGCCCCAGCATTTT
CAWSQGQGTQPQHF
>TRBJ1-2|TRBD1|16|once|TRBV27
TGTGCCAGCAGTAAAAATGCCCGGGACAGGGGGCATGGCTACACCTTC
CASSKNARDRGHGYTF